This entry is about one T cell receptor (beta chain). Trimming cost V 7 bases and J 0 bases, with 5 bases left between them. This CDR3 comprises 12 residues. Germline assignment: CDR1 SGHRS and CDR2 YFSETQ. PCR involved 60 Vbeta and 13 Jbeta primers. Clones were sequenced by immunoSEQ multiplex PCR, and TCRdb holds only the in-frame ones, with some missing. The table records approximately 160,000 clones, about four fifths of them present only once. The sample is drawn from a study of cytomegalovirus exposure and HLA in healthy donors. The TCR originated in a girl aged 5-17 years in good health and CMV-seropositive. The chain links TRBV5-1 to TRBJ1-3, with D uncertain. Sequencing was carried out using PBMCs. The chain's CDR3 is CASQDSGNTIYF. CDR3 bases: TGCGCCAGCCAGGACTCTGGAAACACCATATATTTT. The entire variable domain, with the rest obtained from reference TRBV5-1 and TRBJ1-3, is as follows: KAGVTQTPRYLIKTRGQQVTLSCSPISGHRSVSWYQQTPGQGLQFLFEYFSETQRNKGNFPGRFSGRQFSNSRSEMNVSTLELGDSALYLCASQDSGNTIYFGEGSWLTVV.